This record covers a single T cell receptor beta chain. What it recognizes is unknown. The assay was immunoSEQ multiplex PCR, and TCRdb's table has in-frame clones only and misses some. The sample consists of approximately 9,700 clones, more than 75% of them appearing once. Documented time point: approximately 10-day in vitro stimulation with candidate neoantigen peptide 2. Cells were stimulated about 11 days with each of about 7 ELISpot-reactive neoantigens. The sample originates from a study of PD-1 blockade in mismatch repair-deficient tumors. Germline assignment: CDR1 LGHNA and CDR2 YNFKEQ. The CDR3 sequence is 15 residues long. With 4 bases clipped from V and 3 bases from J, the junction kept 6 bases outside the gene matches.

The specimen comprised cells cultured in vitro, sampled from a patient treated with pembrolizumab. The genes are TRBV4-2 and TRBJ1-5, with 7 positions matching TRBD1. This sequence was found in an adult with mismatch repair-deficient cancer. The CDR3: CASSLMDRNNQPQHF. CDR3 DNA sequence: TGTGCCAGCAGCCTCATGGACAGGAACAATCAGCCCCAGCATTTT.